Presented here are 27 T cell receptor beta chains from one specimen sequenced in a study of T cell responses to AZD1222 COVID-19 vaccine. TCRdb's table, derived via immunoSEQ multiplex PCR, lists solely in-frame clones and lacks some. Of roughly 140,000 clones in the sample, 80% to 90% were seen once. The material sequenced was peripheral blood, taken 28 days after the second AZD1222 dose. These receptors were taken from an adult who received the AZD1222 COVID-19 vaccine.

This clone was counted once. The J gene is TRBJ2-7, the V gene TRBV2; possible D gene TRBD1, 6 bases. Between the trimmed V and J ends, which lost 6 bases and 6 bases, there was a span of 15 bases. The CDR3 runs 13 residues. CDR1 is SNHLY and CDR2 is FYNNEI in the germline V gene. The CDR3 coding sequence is TGTGCCAGCAGCCCCGCATCAGGGGCCGAGCAGTACTTC. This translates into CASSPASGAEQYF.

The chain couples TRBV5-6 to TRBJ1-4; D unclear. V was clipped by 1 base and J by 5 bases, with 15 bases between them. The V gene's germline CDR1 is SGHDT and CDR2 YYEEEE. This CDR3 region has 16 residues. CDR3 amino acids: CASSLIGAGQNEKLFF. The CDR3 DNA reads TGTGCCAGCAGCTTGATCGGAGCGGGCCAGAATGAAAAACTGTTTTTT. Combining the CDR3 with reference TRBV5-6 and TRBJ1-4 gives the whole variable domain DAGVTQSPTHLIKTRGQQVTLRCSPKSGHDTVSWYQQALGQGPQFIFQYYEEEERQRGNFPDRFSGHQFPNYSSELNVNALLLGDSALYLCASSLIGAGQNEKLFFGSGTQLSVL.

Here the CDR3 reads CASSLDGQGDGRAKNIQYF. In DNA, the CDR3 is TGTGCCAGCAGCTTGGACGGACAGGGGGACGGAAGGGCCAAAAACATTCAGTACTTC. J is TRBJ2-4 and V is TRBV5-5, with 10 bases fitting TRBD1. With 0 bases clipped from V and 1 base from J, the junction kept 10 bases outside the gene matches. In germline, CDR1 is SGHKS, CDR2 YYEKEE (reference sequence). This CDR3 contains 19 residues. Supplemented by reference TRBV5-5 and TRBJ2-4, the full variable domain reads DAGVTQSPTHLIKTRGQQVTLRCSPISGHKSVSWYQQVLGQGPQFIFQYYEKEERGRGNFPDRFSARQFPNYSSELNVNALLLGDSALYLCASSLDGQGDGRAKNIQYFGAGTRLSVL.

The CDR3 here is CAISETGAGANVLTF. In nucleotides, the CDR3 is TGTGCCATCAGCGAAACAGGGGCTGGGGCCAACGTCCTGACTTTC. The chain combines TRBV10-3 with TRBJ2-6; 7 bases map to TRBD1. J lost 2 bases, V lost 6 bases, and 4 bases had no gene match. The CDR3 covers 15 residues. CDR1 ENHRY and CDR2 SYGVKD come from the germline V gene.

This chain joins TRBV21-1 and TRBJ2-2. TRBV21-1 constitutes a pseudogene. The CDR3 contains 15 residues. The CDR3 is CASSQKEAGIGELFF. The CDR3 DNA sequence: TGTGCCAGCAGCCAAAAGGAGGCAGGGATTGGGGAGCTGTTTTTT.

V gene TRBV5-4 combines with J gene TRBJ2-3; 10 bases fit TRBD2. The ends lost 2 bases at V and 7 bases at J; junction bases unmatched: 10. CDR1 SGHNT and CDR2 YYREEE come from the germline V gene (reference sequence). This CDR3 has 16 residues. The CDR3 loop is CASSFPLAGEENTQYF. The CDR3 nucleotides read TGTGCCAGCAGCTTCCCGCTAGCGGGAGAAGAAAATACGCAGTATTTT.

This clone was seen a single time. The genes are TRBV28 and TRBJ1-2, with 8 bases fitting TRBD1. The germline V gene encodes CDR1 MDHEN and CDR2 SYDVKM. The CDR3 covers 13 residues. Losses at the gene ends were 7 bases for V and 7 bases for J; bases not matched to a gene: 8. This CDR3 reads CASTSGQGGGYTF. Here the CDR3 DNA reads TGTGCCAGCACCTCAGGACAGGGCGGTGGCTACACCTTC.

The CDR3 is CASSMVWTQETQYF. In nucleotides, the CDR3 is TGTGCCAGTAGTATGGTCTGGACTCAAGAGACCCAGTACTTC. The chain links TRBV19 to TRBJ2-5, with D perhaps matching TRBD2 (5 bases). V lost 3 bases and J 2 bases, leaving 10 bases between the germline ends. The germline V gene encodes CDR1 LNHDA and CDR2 SQIVND (reference sequence). There are 14 residues in the CDR3.

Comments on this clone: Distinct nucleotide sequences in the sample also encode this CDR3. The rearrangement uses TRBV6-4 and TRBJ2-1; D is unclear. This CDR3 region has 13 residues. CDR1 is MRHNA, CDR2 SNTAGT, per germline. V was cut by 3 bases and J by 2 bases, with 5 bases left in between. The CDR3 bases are TGTGCCAGCAGTGAAGGGCCCTACAATGAGCAGTTCTTC. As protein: CASSEGPYNEQFF.

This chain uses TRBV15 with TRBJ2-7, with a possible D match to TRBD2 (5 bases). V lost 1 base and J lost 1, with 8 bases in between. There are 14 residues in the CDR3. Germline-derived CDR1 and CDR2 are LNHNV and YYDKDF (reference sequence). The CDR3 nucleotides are TGTGCCACCAGCAGAGGCGAGGGATCCTACGAGCAGTACTTC. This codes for CATSRGEGSYEQYF.

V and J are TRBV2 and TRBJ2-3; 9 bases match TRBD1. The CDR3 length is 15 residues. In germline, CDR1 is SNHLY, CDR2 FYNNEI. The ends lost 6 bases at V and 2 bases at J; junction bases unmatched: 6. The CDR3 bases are TGTGCCAGCAGAGGACAGGGGTTGACCACAGATACGCAGTATTTT. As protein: CASRGQGLTTDTQYF.

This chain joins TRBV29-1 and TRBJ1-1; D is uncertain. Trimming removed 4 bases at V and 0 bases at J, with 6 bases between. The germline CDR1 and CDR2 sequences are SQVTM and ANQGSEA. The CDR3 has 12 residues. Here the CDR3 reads CSVGHMNTEAFF. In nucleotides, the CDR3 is TGCAGCGTTGGACACATGAACACTGAAGCTTTCTTT.

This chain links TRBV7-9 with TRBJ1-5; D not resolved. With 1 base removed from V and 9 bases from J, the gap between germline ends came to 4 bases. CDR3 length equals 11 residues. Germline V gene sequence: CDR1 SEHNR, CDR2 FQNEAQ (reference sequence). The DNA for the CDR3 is TGTGCCAGCAGCTTAGGGGGGCCCCAGCATTTT. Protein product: CASSLGGPQHF.

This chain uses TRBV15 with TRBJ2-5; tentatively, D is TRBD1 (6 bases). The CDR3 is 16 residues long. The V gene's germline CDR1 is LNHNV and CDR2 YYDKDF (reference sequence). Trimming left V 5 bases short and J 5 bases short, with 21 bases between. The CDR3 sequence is CATSSSGHGRGETQYF. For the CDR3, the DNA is TGTGCCACCAGCTCCTCTGGGCACGGAAGGGGGGAGACCCAGTACTTC. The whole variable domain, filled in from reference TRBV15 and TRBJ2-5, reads DAMVIQNPRYQVTQFGKPVTLSCSQTLNHNVMYWYQQKSSQAPKLLFHYYDKDFNNEADTPDNFQSRRPNTSFCFLDIRSPGLGDTAMYLCATSSSGHGRGETQYFGPGTRLLVL.

The CDR3 loop reads CASRREGNHEKLFF. DNA of the CDR3: TGTGCCAGCAGGCGAGAGGGGAACCATGAAAAACTGTTTTTT. V and J are TRBV5-6 and TRBJ1-4, with D maybe TRBD1 (5 bases). This CDR3 is 14 amino acids long. The V gene lost 5 bases and the J gene lost 6 bases, with 14 bases spanning the gap. CDR1 and CDR2 (germline): SGHDT, YYEEEE.

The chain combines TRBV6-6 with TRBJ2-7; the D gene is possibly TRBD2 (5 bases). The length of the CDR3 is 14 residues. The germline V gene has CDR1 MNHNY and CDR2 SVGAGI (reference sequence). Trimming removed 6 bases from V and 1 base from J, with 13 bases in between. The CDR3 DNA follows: TGTGCCAGCAGGGCCGGGGATAAATCCTACGAGCAGTACTTC. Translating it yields CASRAGDKSYEQYF.

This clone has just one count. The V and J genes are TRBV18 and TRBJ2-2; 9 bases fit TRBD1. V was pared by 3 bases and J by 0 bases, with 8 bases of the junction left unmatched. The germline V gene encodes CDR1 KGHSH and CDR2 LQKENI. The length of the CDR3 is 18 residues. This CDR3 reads CASSPTDRGYTNTGELFF. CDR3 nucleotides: TGTGCCAGCTCACCTACGGACAGGGGCTATACGAACACCGGGGAGCTGTTTTTT.

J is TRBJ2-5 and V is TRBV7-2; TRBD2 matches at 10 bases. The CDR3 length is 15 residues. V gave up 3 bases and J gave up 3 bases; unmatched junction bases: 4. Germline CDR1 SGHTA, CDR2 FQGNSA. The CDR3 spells CASSFSGRAEETQYF. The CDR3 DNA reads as TGTGCCAGCAGCTTCAGCGGGAGGGCCGAAGAGACCCAGTACTTC.

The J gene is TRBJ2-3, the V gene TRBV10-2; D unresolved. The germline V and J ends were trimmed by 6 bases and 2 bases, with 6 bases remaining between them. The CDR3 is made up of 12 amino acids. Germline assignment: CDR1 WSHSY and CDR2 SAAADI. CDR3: CASSQLTDTQYF. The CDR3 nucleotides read TGCGCCAGCAGCCAGCTCACAGATACGCAGTATTTT.

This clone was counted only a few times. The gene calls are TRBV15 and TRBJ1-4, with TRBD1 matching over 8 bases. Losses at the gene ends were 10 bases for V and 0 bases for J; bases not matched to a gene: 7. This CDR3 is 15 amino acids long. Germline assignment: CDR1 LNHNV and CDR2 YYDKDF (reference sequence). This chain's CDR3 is CASVPGQATNEKLFF. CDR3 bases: TGTGCCAGCGTCCCGGGACAGGCAACTAATGAAAAACTGTTTTTT.

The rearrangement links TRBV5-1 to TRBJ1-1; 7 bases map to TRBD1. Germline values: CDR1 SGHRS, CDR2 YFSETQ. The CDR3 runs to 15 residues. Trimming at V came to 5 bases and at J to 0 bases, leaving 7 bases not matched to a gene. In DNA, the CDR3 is TGCGCCAGCAGAAGGGGGGGACAGATGAACACTGAAGCTTTCTTT. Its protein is CASRRGGQMNTEAFF.

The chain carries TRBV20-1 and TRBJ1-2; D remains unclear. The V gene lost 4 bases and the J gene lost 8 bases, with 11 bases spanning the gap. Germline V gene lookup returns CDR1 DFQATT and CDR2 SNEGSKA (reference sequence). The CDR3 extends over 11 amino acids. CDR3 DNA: TGCAGTGCTACCAGGACGGCGGGCTACACCTTC. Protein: CSATRTAGYTF.

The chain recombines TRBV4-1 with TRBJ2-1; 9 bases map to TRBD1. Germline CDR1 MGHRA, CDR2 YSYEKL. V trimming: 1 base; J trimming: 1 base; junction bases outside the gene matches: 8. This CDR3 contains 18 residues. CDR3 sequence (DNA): TGCGCCAGCAGCCAAGTGGGGGACAGGGCCGATTCCTACAATGAGCAGTTCTTC. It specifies CASSQVGDRADSYNEQFF.

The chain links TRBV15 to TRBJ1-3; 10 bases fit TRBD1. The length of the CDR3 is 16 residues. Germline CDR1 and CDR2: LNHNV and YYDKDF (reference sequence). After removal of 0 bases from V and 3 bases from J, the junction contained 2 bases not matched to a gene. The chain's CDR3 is CATSRDRDRGGNTIYF. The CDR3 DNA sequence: TGTGCCACCAGCAGAGACCGGGACAGGGGTGGAAACACCATATATTTT. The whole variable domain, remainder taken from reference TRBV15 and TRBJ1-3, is DAMVIQNPRYQVTQFGKPVTLSCSQTLNHNVMYWYQQKSSQAPKLLFHYYDKDFNNEADTPDNFQSRRPNTSFCFLDIRSPGLGDTAMYLCATSRDRDRGGNTIYFGEGSWLTVV.

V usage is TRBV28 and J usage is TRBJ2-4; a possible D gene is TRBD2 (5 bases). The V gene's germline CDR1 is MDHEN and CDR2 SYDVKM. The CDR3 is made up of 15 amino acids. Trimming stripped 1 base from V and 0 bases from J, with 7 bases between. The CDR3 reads CASSLSGEAKNIQYF. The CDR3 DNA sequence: TGTGCCAGCAGTTTATCCGGGGAAGCCAAAAACATTCAGTACTTC.

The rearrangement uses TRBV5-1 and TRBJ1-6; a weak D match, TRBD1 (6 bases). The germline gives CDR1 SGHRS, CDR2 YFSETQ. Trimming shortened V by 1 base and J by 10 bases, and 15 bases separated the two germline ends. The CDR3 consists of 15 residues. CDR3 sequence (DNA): TGCGCCAGCAGCTTGTACGCAGGGGTAAGCTCACCCCTCCACTTT. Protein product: CASSLYAGVSSPLHF.

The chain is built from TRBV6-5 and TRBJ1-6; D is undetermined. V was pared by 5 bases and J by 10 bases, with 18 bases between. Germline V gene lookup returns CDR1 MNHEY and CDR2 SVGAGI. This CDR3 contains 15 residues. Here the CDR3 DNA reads TGTGCCAGCAGTCCCACCGTAGCAGGCAGATCACCCCTCCACTTT. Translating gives CASSPTVAGRSPLHF.